Shown below are 30 T cell receptor beta chains from a single sample sequenced in a study of regulatory T cells in long-lasting Graves disease. Sample time point: persistent/refractory GD, antithyroid drugs over 5 years with positive TRAb. With RNA extracted from PBMCs as input, the TCR library was made. HTBI primers from iRepertoire and Arm-PCR of CDR3 regions yielded the TCR beta libraries. TCRdb reprocessed the multiplex PCR reads via MiXCR and lists one record per CDR3 protein. The profile covers around 460,000 distinct CDR3 sequences, with roughly 22% appearing a single time and under 15% taken by the ten largest. The sequences come from peripheral blood mononuclear cells (PBMCs), collected when the disease was refractory, from a patient treated with antithyroid drugs. The receptor set was obtained from a female donor with Graves disease.

The chain has TRBV29-1 and TRBJ2-2, with D perhaps TRBD2 (5 bases). Germline CDR1 and CDR2: SQVTM and ANQGSEA. Trimming shortened V by 5 bases and J by 7 bases, and 8 bases separated the two germline ends. The CDR3 is 11 amino acids. The CDR3 nucleotides are TGCAGCGTTCTAGAGGGCGGGGAGCTGTTTTTT. It is translated as CSVLEGGELFF.

In its sample, this clonotype was seen many times. This chain joins TRBV5-5 and TRBJ1-5; no clear D gene. The CDR3 runs to 14 residues. Germline V gene sequence: CDR1 SGHKS, CDR2 YYEKEE (reference sequence). V shed 0 bases and J shed 3 bases, with 7 bases lying between them. CDR3 nucleotide sequence: TGTGCCAGCAGCTTGGGCTCGGTCAATCAGCCCCAGCATTTT. Translation gives CASSLGSVNQPQHF.

This sequence joins TRBV10-3 and TRBJ1-1; 8 bases are a match to TRBD1. J gave up 4 bases and V 0 bases, and 1 base lay outside the gene matches. CDR3 length: 14 residues. Germline values: CDR1 ENHRY, CDR2 SYGVKD. The CDR3 DNA is TGTGCCATCAGTGAGTCCCAGGGGGCCACTGAAGCTTTCTTT. Residues: CAISESQGATEAFF.

This clonotype has ten or more counts. The chain employs TRBV11-2 and TRBJ1-1; D is perhaps TRBD1 (5 bases). The CDR3 covers 19 residues. Germline V CDR1 and CDR2: SGHAT, FQNNGV. The V and J ends lost 0 bases and 1 base respectively, with 21 bases between them. The DNA for the CDR3 is TGTGCCAGCAGCTTAGATCCGAAAGGGCTCCGGGGGAGGAACACTGAAGCTTTCTTT. Its protein product is CASSLDPKGLRGRNTEAFF.

This clonotype occurred many times. The chain joins TRBV12-3 or TRBV12-4 to TRBJ2-5, with 9 bases that match TRBD1. Trimming removed 1 base from V and 5 bases from J; junction bases left unmatched: 2. This CDR3 region has 14 residues. The CDR3 sequence is CASSLGDRVETQYF. CDR3 coding DNA: TGTGCCAGCAGTTTAGGGGACAGGGTCGAGACCCAGTACTTC.

The chain employs TRBV6-1 and TRBJ2-1; 12 bases agree with TRBD2. V was clipped by 5 bases and J by 6 bases; unmatched bases: 2. The germline V gene encodes CDR1 MNHNS and CDR2 SASEGT. The CDR3 spans 14 residues. Here the CDR3 reads CASSLAGGSNEQFF. CDR3 coding DNA: TGTGCCAGCAGTCTAGCGGGGGGGTCCAATGAGCAGTTCTTC.

This clonotype was counted only a few times. The chain recombines TRBV29-1 with TRBJ2-7; tentatively, D is TRBD2 (5 bases). V lost 6 bases, J lost 5 bases, and 14 bases lay in between. This CDR3 comprises 12 residues. CDR1 SQVTM and CDR2 ANQGSEA come from the germline V gene. The CDR3 reads CSVEGIVDEQYF. CDR3 DNA sequence: TGCAGCGTAGAGGGTATTGTGGACGAGCAGTACTTC.

This clonotype has a handful of counts. V and J are TRBV7-2 and TRBJ1-5; D is ambiguous. CDR1 is SGHTA, CDR2 FQGNSA, per germline. CDR3 length equals 18 residues. V lost 5 bases to trimming and J lost 5 bases, with 25 bases between them. The CDR3 spells CASSPRPPGEEAYQPQHF. CDR3 DNA sequence: TGTGCCAGCAGCCCTAGGCCCCCAGGAGAGGAGGCTTATCAGCCCCAGCATTTT.

The chain combines TRBV6-1 with TRBJ2-7; no definite D call. Germline V gives CDR1 MNHNS, CDR2 SASEGT. The V end lost 7 bases, the J end lost 1 base, and 8 bases lay between the germline ends. The CDR3 totals 12 residues. CDR3 sequence (DNA): TGTGCCAGCAACGACGGATCCTACGAGCAGTACTTC. This codes for CASNDGSYEQYF.

Ten or more counts support this clonotype. The chain recombines TRBV25-1 with TRBJ1-1, with a weak D call TRBD1 (6 bases). Germline V lookup: CDR1 MGHDK, CDR2 SYGVNS. CDR3 length: 13 amino acids. V lost 10 bases and J lost 1, with 13 bases in between. The CDR3 region is CATSQDRNTEAFF. In DNA form, the CDR3 reads TGTGCCACCTCCCAGGACAGGAACACTGAAGCTTTCTTT.

This clonotype was seen a few times. The rearrangement links TRBV7-9 to TRBJ1-5, with 7 bases aligning to TRBD1. Per the germline V gene, CDR1 is SEHNR and CDR2 is FQNEAQ (reference sequence). J was trimmed by 13 bases and V by 6 bases; bases with no gene match: 24. This CDR3 has 17 residues. The chain's CDR3 is CASSLQIGTDQSPPQHF. Written as DNA, the CDR3 is TGTGCCAGCAGTCTACAAATTGGGACAGACCAATCGCCCCCTCAGCATTTT.

This clonotype has more than one count but fewer than ten. The gene calls are TRBV19 and TRBJ1-6; maybe TRBD1 (5 bases). This CDR3 contains 14 residues. V was cut by 8 bases and J by 3 bases, with 11 bases left in between. The germline V gene encodes CDR1 LNHDA and CDR2 SQIVND (reference sequence). CDR3 DNA: TGTGCCAGTGCGGGGGTCAGCTATAATTCACCCCTCCACTTT. Translation gives CASAGVSYNSPLHF.

The chain is built from TRBV7-8 and TRBJ1-4, with D unclear. This CDR3 is 17 amino acids long. Germline V gives CDR1 SGHVS, CDR2 FQNEAQ. V was trimmed by 3 bases and J by 4 bases, leaving 18 bases between them. CDR3 nucleotides: TGTGCCAGCAGCTTCTCCACGGACGGAGAATATAATGAAAAACTGTTTTTT. Translated, it gives CASSFSTDGEYNEKLFF.

This clonotype was picked up many times. The chain employs TRBV18 and TRBJ2-5; D is possibly TRBD1 (5 bases). V was pared by 8 bases and J by 2 bases, with 15 bases between. The CDR3 is 14 amino acids. Germline CDR1 reads KGHSH; CDR2 reads LQKENI. In DNA form, the CDR3 reads TGTGCCAGCAGCCCCCCAGGGCGTCAAGAGACCCAGTACTTC. Translation gives CASSPPGRQETQYF.

The V and J genes are TRBV24-1 and TRBJ1-2, with D unclear. Trimming removed 7 bases at V and 5 bases at J, with 16 bases between. The germline CDR1 and CDR2 sequences are KGHDR and SFDVKD. This CDR3 region has 14 residues. The CDR3 nucleotides are TGTGCCACCAGCCAAGCACAGACCGCGTATGGCTACACCTTC. Translated, it gives CATSQAQTAYGYTF.

This clonotype was found many times. The chain employs TRBV2 and TRBJ1-5; D not resolved. Germline assignment: CDR1 SNHLY and CDR2 FYNNEI. V was cut by 6 bases and J by 2 bases, with 8 bases left in between. This CDR3 has 13 amino acids. The CDR3, as DNA: TGTGCCAGCAGAGCCTCGGGCAATCAGCCCCAGCATTTT. Its translation is CASRASGNQPQHF. Full variable domain (rest looked up from reference TRBV2 and TRBJ1-5): EPEVTQTPSHQVTQMGQEVILRCVPISNHLYFYWYRQILGQKVEFLVSFYNNEISEKSEIFDDQFSVERPDGSNFTLKIRSTKLEDSAMYFCASRASGNQPQHFGDGTRLSIL.

This clonotype was observed at least ten times. This sequence joins TRBV19 and TRBJ2-5; D tentatively reads TRBD1 or TRBD2 (6 bases each). The CDR3 has 14 amino acids. V lost 3 bases and J 5 bases, leaving 13 bases between the germline ends. Germline CDR1 is LNHDA and CDR2 is SQIVND (reference sequence). CDR3 loop: CASSITGGKETQYF. The CDR3 nucleotides are TGTGCCAGTAGTATCACCGGGGGCAAGGAGACCCAGTACTTC. Combining the CDR3 with reference TRBV19 and TRBJ2-5 gives the whole variable domain DGGITQSPKYLFRKEGQNVTLSCEQNLNHDAMYWYRQDPGQGLRLIYYSQIVNDFQKGDIAEGYSVSREKKESFPLTVTSAQKNPTAFYLCASSITGGKETQYFGPGTRLLVL.

CDR3 in amino acids: CASSKLAGGHPYEQYF. CDR3 DNA: TGTGCCAGCAGCAAACTAGCGGGAGGCCACCCCTACGAGCAGTACTTC. The chain is built from TRBV11-1 and TRBJ2-7, with 12 bases fitting TRBD2. Germline CDR1 SGHAT, CDR2 FQDESV (reference sequence). The CDR3 covers 16 residues. Trimming cost V 5 bases and J 2 bases; bases outside gene matches: 7.

The sample holds many counts of this clonotype. The V and J genes are TRBV12-3 or TRBV12-4 and TRBJ1-2; unclear D gene. The CDR3 has 15 residues. V was shortened by 7 bases and J by 2 bases, with 17 bases between the two germline ends. This CDR3 is CASTNEQSRNYGYTF. The CDR3 DNA follows: TGTGCCAGCACCAATGAACAGTCCAGGAACTATGGCTACACCTTC.

In this sample, this clonotype turned up many times. The J gene is TRBJ1-1, the V gene TRBV28, with 8 positions matching TRBD1. Germline CDR1 MDHEN, CDR2 SYDVKM. V trimming: 10 bases; J trimming: 4 bases; junction bases outside the gene matches: 2. The CDR3 runs 11 residues. CDR3 nucleotide sequence: TGTGCCACCCAGGGGGCCACTGAAGCTTTCTTT. It translates to CATQGATEAFF.

The chain couples TRBV10-3 to TRBJ2-3; TRBD2 aligns across 8 bases. V shed 4 bases, J shed 3 bases, and the junction held 3 bases outside the gene matches. Germline assignment: CDR1 ENHRY and CDR2 SYGVKD. CDR3 length: 14 residues. This CDR3 is CAISAGLVTDTQYF. CDR3 bases: TGTGCCATCAGTGCGGGACTAGTGACAGATACGCAGTATTTT.

This clonotype appeared many times. The CDR3 DNA reads TGTGCCAGCCATACGGAGGACTCTAGGGAGCAGTACTTC. Protein: CASHTEDSREQYF. This chain connects TRBV28 to TRBJ2-7; perhaps TRBD2 as D (5 bases). Per germline, CDR1 MDHEN and CDR2 SYDVKM. There are 13 residues in the CDR3. With 8 bases removed from V and 7 bases from J, the gap between germline ends came to 18 bases.

The CDR3 sequence is CSVDKRLMNTEAFF. CDR3 nucleotide sequence: TGCAGCGTTGATAAACGGCTGATGAACACTGAAGCTTTCTTT. This chain connects TRBV29-1 to TRBJ1-1; D not certain. The V gene lost 3 bases and the J gene lost 0 bases, with 11 bases spanning the gap. This CDR3 contains 14 residues. Germline V gene lookup returns CDR1 SQVTM and CDR2 ANQGSEA.

This clonotype was counted a few times. V gene TRBV3-1 combines with J gene TRBJ2-5; D possibly corresponds to TRBD2 (7 bases). With 3 bases removed from V and 7 bases from J, the gap between germline ends came to 15 bases. The V gene's germline CDR1 is LGHDT and CDR2 YNNKEL (reference sequence). The CDR3 consists of 14 residues. The CDR3 region is CASSHGSGEGTQYF. In DNA form, the CDR3 reads TGTGCCAGCAGCCACGGGTCAGGGGAGGGGACCCAGTACTTC.

This clonotype appeared a few times. This chain links TRBV7-2 with TRBJ1-5, with D maybe TRBD1 (6 bases). The CDR3 is made up of 15 amino acids. Trimming left V 3 bases short and J 6 bases short, with 15 bases between. Germline V gene sequence: CDR1 SGHTA, CDR2 FQGNSA. CDR3 sequence reads: CASSLNRAWGQPQHF. The CDR3 nucleotides are TGTGCCAGCAGCTTGAACAGGGCTTGGGGTCAGCCCCAGCATTTT.

This clonotype was seen only a few times. This sequence joins TRBV7-2 and TRBJ2-1, with D unresolved. Looked up from germline, CDR1 is SGHTA and CDR2 is FQGNSA. This CDR3 is 13 amino acids long. With 2 bases removed from V and 1 base from J, the gap between germline ends came to 3 bases. The CDR3: CASSLMSYNEQFF. CDR3 DNA sequence: TGTGCCAGCAGCTTAATGTCCTACAATGAGCAGTTCTTC.

This clonotype was found many times. This chain links TRBV28 with TRBJ1-2, with D possibly being TRBD1 (6 bases). CDR1 and CDR2 (germline): MDHEN, SYDVKM. There are 13 residues in the CDR3. Trimming shortened V by 6 bases and J by 7 bases, and 15 bases separated the two germline ends. This chain's CDR3 is CASSLTGPVGYTF. The CDR3 nucleotides are TGTGCCAGCAGCCTCACAGGGCCGGTTGGCTACACCTTC.

The genes are TRBV7-2 and TRBJ2-5; 8 bases map to TRBD2. The CDR3 has 13 residues. V trimming: 7 bases; J trimming: 3 bases; junction bases outside the gene matches: 4. Germline lookup yields CDR1 SGHTA and CDR2 FQGNSA. Here the CDR3 DNA reads TGTGCCAGCAACCGTAGCGGGAAAGAGACCCAGTACTTC. Encoded protein: CASNRSGKETQYF. Full variable domain (remainder filled in from reference TRBV7-2 and TRBJ2-5): GAGVSQSPSNKVTEKGKDVELRCDPISGHTALYWYRQSLGQGLEFLIYFQGNSAPDKSGLPSDRFSAERTGGSVSTLTIQRTQQEDSAVYLCASNRSGKETQYFGPGTRLLVL.

This clonotype appeared a few times. This chain uses TRBV20-1 with TRBJ1-1; D gene unclear. The germline gives CDR1 DFQATT, CDR2 SNEGSKA (reference sequence). This CDR3 is 14 amino acids long. Trimming stripped 4 bases from V and 1 base from J, with 13 bases between. Here the CDR3 reads CSAIRRYSNTEAFF. CDR3 sequence (DNA): TGCAGTGCTATACGGAGATACTCGAACACTGAAGCTTTCTTT.

The genes are TRBV4-3 and TRBJ2-7; D might be TRBD1 (6 bases). Germline V gene lookup returns CDR1 LGHNA and CDR2 YSLEER. The CDR3 extends over 15 amino acids. The germline V and J ends were trimmed by 4 bases and 2 bases, with 15 bases remaining between them. For the CDR3, the DNA is TGCGCCAGCAGCCGAAGTTCGGACAGTACCTACGAGCAGTACTTC. Translating gives CASSRSSDSTYEQYF.